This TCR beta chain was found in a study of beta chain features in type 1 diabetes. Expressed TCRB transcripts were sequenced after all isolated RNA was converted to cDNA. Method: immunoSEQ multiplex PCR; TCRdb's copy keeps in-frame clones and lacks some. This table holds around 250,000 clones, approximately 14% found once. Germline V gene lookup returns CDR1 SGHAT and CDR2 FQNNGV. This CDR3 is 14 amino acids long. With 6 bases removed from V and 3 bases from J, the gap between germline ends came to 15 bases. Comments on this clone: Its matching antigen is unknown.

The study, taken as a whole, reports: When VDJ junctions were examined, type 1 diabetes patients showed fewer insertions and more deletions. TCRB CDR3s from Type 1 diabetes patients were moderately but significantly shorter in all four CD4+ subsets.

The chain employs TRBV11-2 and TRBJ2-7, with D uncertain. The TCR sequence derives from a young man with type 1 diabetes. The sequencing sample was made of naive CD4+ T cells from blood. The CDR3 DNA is TGTGCCAGCAGTCCCCCGGTGAGCCGCTACGAGCAGTACTTC. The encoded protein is CASSPPVSRYEQYF.